This TCR beta chain was retrieved from a study of T-cell memory formation after mild COVID-19. Study-level information: The TCR clusters were mostly specific to one donor. Study-level findings and limits: CD4/CD8 balance characterized clones contracting day 15 to 85, and CD4+ skew characterized later expanders. Contracting CD4+ clones sat mainly in CM and EM; CD8+ in EMRA.

Per germline, CDR1 SGHDT and CDR2 YYEEEE. The V and J ends lost 2 bases and 12 bases, in that order; junction bases with no gene match: 7. The CDR3 covers 13 residues. This clonotype was seen only a few times. The antigen is not known. It was 5'RACE with constant-segment primers that produced the TCR alpha and TCR beta cDNA libraries, which carried sample barcodes and UMIs. One entry per CDR3 protein, called by TCRdb with MiXCR from the 5' RACE reads. The sample includes roughly 120,000 distinct CDR3 sequences, roughly 15% of them seen just once. The rearrangement links TRBV5-6 to TRBJ2-1; the match to TRBD1 covers 8 bases. The clonotype was recovered from an adult woman who had mild COVID-19 (a few samples of this study predate the infection). Cell type and time point are not known. Source material: PBMCs or a T cell subset sorted from them (not recorded which). CDR3: CASSFWPGQVQFF. CDR3 nucleotide sequence: TGTGCCAGCAGCTTTTGGCCGGGACAGGTGCAGTTCTTC.